The rows below give T cell receptor beta chains drawn from one sample of a study of Graves' ophthalmopathy and Graves' hyperthyroidism. TCRdb reanalysed the multiplex PCR reads using MiXCR and keeps one entry per CDR3 protein. Here the sample spans roughly 700,000 distinct CDR3 sequences, around 40% being singletons. The sample taken for sequencing was peripheral blood. These receptors were collected from an adult man with Graves' ophthalmopathy. CDR3s include the opening cysteine and the closing phenylalanine or tryptophan. Fields, in order: D gene, J gene, V gene, CDR3 length, clone size, CDR3 protein, CDR3 DNA. D genes are given only for firm matches. Some rows have no size entry. The others give once, few or many, or a class for an expanded clone.

d_gene: NA
j_gene: TRBJ1-2
v_gene: TRBV6-1
len: 14
abundance: NA
CDR3aa: CASSTGWSNYGYTF
CDR3nt: TGTGCCAGCAGTACAGGGTGGTCTAACTATGGCTACACCTTC

d_gene: NA
j_gene: TRBJ2-2
v_gene: TRBV9
len: 17
abundance: few
CDR3aa: CASSLRQDLTNTGELFF
CDR3nt: TGTGCCAGCAGCCTGCGACAGGACCTAACGAACACCGGGGAGCTGTTTTTT

d_gene: NA
j_gene: TRBJ2-5
v_gene: TRBV6-2/TRBV6-3
len: 15
abundance: NA
CDR3aa: CASTQNPGSQETQYF
CDR3nt: TGTGCCAGCACCCAGAACCCGGGGAGCCAAGAGACCCAGTACTTC

d_gene: NA
j_gene: TRBJ2-3
v_gene: TRBV7-8
len: 15
abundance: NA
CDR3aa: CASSSPGHRTDTQYF
CDR3nt: TGTGCCAGCAGCTCGCCGGGACACCGCACAGATACGCAGTATTTT

d_gene: NA
j_gene: TRBJ1-5
v_gene: TRBV24-1
len: 16
abundance: few
CDR3aa: CATSDPGSGFEQPQHF
CDR3nt: TGTGCCACCAGTGACCCAGGGTCAGGATTCGAACAGCCCCAGCATTTT

d_gene: NA
j_gene: TRBJ1-4
v_gene: TRBV14
len: 16
abundance: NA
CDR3aa: CASSPSEGATNEKLFF
CDR3nt: TGTGCCAGCAGCCCGTCGGAGGGGGCAACTAATGAAAAACTGTTTTTT

d_gene: NA
j_gene: TRBJ2-7
v_gene: TRBV10-3
len: 14
abundance: NA
CDR3aa: CAIRESTGPPWQYF
CDR3nt: TGTGCCATCAGAGAATCGACCGGGCCCCCATGGCAGTACTTC

d_gene: NA
j_gene: TRBJ2-5
v_gene: TRBV9
len: 13
abundance: NA
CDR3aa: CASSPGEGETQYF
CDR3nt: TGTGCCAGCAGCCCGGGTGAGGGAGAGACCCAGTACTTC

d_gene: NA
j_gene: TRBJ1-2
v_gene: TRBV7-2
len: 13
abundance: many
CDR3aa: CASSQQGGLGYTF
CDR3nt: TGTGCCAGCAGCCAACAGGGAGGACTCGGCTACACCTTC

d_gene: NA
j_gene: TRBJ1-1
v_gene: TRBV25-1
len: 14
abundance: NA
CDR3aa: CASSPPGENTEAFF
CDR3nt: TGTGCCAGCAGTCCCCCAGGGGAGAACACTGAAGCTTTCTTT

d_gene: TRBD2
j_gene: TRBJ2-5
v_gene: TRBV20-1
len: 15
abundance: few
CDR3aa: CSASPQTSGRETQYF
CDR3nt: TGCAGTGCTAGTCCCCAGACTAGCGGGAGAGAGACCCAGTACTTC

d_gene: TRBD1
j_gene: TRBJ1-5
v_gene: TRBV10-3
len: 15
abundance: many
CDR3aa: CAISARTGRNQPQHF
CDR3nt: TGTGCCATCAGTGCCAGGACAGGGAGGAATCAGCCCCAGCATTTT

d_gene: TRBD1
j_gene: TRBJ1-5
v_gene: TRBV24-1
len: 15
abundance: many
CDR3aa: CATSDKTGPNQPQHF
CDR3nt: TGTGCCACCAGTGACAAGACAGGGCCTAATCAGCCCCAGCATTTT

d_gene: NA
j_gene: TRBJ1-1
v_gene: TRBV19
len: 13
abundance: NA
CDR3aa: CASSAGVGTEAFF
CDR3nt: TGTGCCAGTAGTGCAGGGGTAGGCACTGAAGCTTTCTTT

d_gene: NA
j_gene: TRBJ2-2
v_gene: TRBV7-9
len: 20
abundance: NA
CDR3aa: CASSPYGVSGAPANTGELFF
CDR3nt: TGTGCCAGCAGTCCTTATGGAGTGAGCGGAGCACCAGCGAACACCGGGGAGCTGTTTTTT

d_gene: NA
j_gene: TRBJ2-7
v_gene: TRBV29-1
len: 11
abundance: many
CDR3aa: CSARTDYEQYF
CDR3nt: TGCAGCGCTAGGACAGACTACGAGCAGTACTTC

d_gene: NA
j_gene: TRBJ1-4
v_gene: TRBV7-9
len: 14
abundance: NA
CDR3aa: CASSYLIGGEKLFF
CDR3nt: TGTGCCAGCAGCTACTTAATAGGGGGTGAAAAACTGTTTTTT

d_gene: NA
j_gene: TRBJ1-2
v_gene: TRBV29-1
len: 12
abundance: many
CDR3aa: CSVEKQGGGYTF
CDR3nt: TGCAGCGTTGAGAAACAGGGAGGGGGCTACACCTTC

d_gene: NA
j_gene: TRBJ1-2
v_gene: TRBV28
len: 14
abundance: NA
CDR3aa: CAIRGTIRNYGYTF
CDR3nt: TGTGCCATTCGAGGGACGATTCGTAACTATGGCTACACCTTC

d_gene: TRBD1
j_gene: TRBJ2-7
v_gene: TRBV20-1
len: 15
abundance: NA
CDR3aa: CSATDPGTGIHEQYF
CDR3nt: TGCAGTGCTACCGACCCCGGGACAGGTATCCACGAGCAGTACTTC

d_gene: NA
j_gene: TRBJ1-1
v_gene: TRBV20-1
len: 14
abundance: NA
CDR3aa: CSALPYGGATEAFF
CDR3nt: TGCAGTGCCCTCCCATATGGGGGCGCGACTGAAGCTTTCTTT

d_gene: NA
j_gene: TRBJ2-7
v_gene: TRBV2
len: 13
abundance: NA
CDR3aa: CASARSVRGEQYF
CDR3nt: TGTGCCAGCGCGAGGTCGGTAAGGGGCGAGCAGTACTTC

d_gene: NA
j_gene: TRBJ1-2
v_gene: TRBV7-2
len: 13
abundance: few
CDR3aa: CASTFWGGDGYTF
CDR3nt: TGTGCCAGCACTTTTTGGGGGGGAGATGGCTACACCTTC

d_gene: TRBD1
j_gene: TRBJ1-6
v_gene: TRBV7-9
len: 17
abundance: NA
CDR3aa: CASSRMGQGQDNSPLHF
CDR3nt: TGTGCCAGCAGCCGTATGGGACAGGGCCAGGATAATTCACCCCTCCACTTT

d_gene: NA
j_gene: TRBJ1-1
v_gene: TRBV11-2
len: 16
abundance: NA
CDR3aa: CASSPTGALGNTEAFF
CDR3nt: TGTGCCAGCAGCCCGACGGGGGCCCTTGGGAACACTGAAGCTTTCTTT

d_gene: NA
j_gene: TRBJ1-2
v_gene: TRBV14
len: 14
abundance: few
CDR3aa: CASSQVGTHYGYTF
CDR3nt: TGTGCCAGCAGCCAAGTAGGGACACACTATGGCTACACCTTC

d_gene: NA
j_gene: TRBJ2-7
v_gene: TRBV12-3/TRBV12-4
len: 14
abundance: many
CDR3aa: CASSLAAELYEQYF
CDR3nt: TGTGCCAGCAGTTTAGCGGCCGAACTGTACGAGCAGTACTTC

d_gene: NA
j_gene: TRBJ2-5
v_gene: TRBV7-2
len: 15
abundance: NA
CDR3aa: CASSSTVRAQETQYF
CDR3nt: TGTGCCAGCAGCTCCACGGTCCGGGCCCAAGAGACCCAGTACTTC

d_gene: NA
j_gene: TRBJ2-5
v_gene: TRBV9
len: 14
abundance: many
CDR3aa: CASSVEGGQETQYF
CDR3nt: TGTGCCAGCAGCGTAGAAGGGGGCCAAGAGACCCAGTACTTC

d_gene: TRBD1
j_gene: TRBJ2-7
v_gene: TRBV28
len: 13
abundance: NA
CDR3aa: CATRTGTSYEQYF
CDR3nt: TGTGCCACCAGGACAGGAACCTCCTACGAGCAGTACTTC

d_gene: NA
j_gene: TRBJ1-2
v_gene: TRBV7-9
len: 16
abundance: many
CDR3aa: CASSLGLGAGFYGYTF
CDR3nt: TGTGCCAGCAGCTTAGGGCTTGGGGCAGGTTTCTATGGCTACACCTTC

d_gene: TRBD1
j_gene: TRBJ1-2
v_gene: TRBV20-1
len: 13
abundance: many
CDR3aa: CSALTGEDYGYTF
CDR3nt: TGCAGTGCTTTGACAGGGGAGGACTATGGCTACACCTTC

d_gene: TRBD1
j_gene: TRBJ2-7
v_gene: TRBV29-1
len: 14
abundance: NA
CDR3aa: CSASSPGQGYEQYF
CDR3nt: TGCAGCGCCAGCAGCCCAGGACAGGGATACGAGCAGTACTTC

d_gene: NA
j_gene: TRBJ2-7
v_gene: TRBV7-9
len: 16
abundance: many
CDR3aa: CASSLAIVGNDYEQYF
CDR3nt: TGTGCCAGCAGCTTAGCGATCGTGGGTAACGACTACGAGCAGTACTTC

d_gene: TRBD1
j_gene: TRBJ2-7
v_gene: TRBV2
len: 13
abundance: NA
CDR3aa: CASGGTGPYEQYF
CDR3nt: TGTGCCAGCGGGGGGACAGGGCCCTACGAGCAGTACTTC

d_gene: NA
j_gene: TRBJ1-5
v_gene: TRBV3-1
len: 15
abundance: NA
CDR3aa: CASSQDRGATQPQHF
CDR3nt: TGTGCCAGCAGCCAAGATCGAGGGGCAACCCAGCCCCAGCATTTT

d_gene: NA
j_gene: TRBJ1-3
v_gene: TRBV15
len: 14
abundance: NA
CDR3aa: CATSVDSMGNTIYF
CDR3nt: TGTGCCACCAGCGTAGACTCAATGGGGAACACCATATATTTT

d_gene: NA
j_gene: TRBJ2-5
v_gene: TRBV2
len: 11
abundance: many
CDR3aa: CASRSGETQYF
CDR3nt: TGTGCCAGTAGATCCGGGGAGACCCAGTACTTC

d_gene: TRBD1
j_gene: TRBJ1-6
v_gene: TRBV10-3
len: 16
abundance: few
CDR3aa: CASTRTGLNSGSPLHF
CDR3nt: TGTGCCAGCACTCGGACAGGGCTGAATTCCGGTTCACCCCTCCACTTT

d_gene: NA
j_gene: TRBJ1-1
v_gene: TRBV7-9
len: 12
abundance: many
CDR3aa: CASSVGLTEAFF
CDR3nt: TGTGCCAGCAGCGTCGGTCTCACTGAAGCTTTCTTT

d_gene: NA
j_gene: TRBJ1-1
v_gene: TRBV7-9
len: 13
abundance: many
CDR3aa: CASSLDLRGGAFF
CDR3nt: TGTGCCAGCAGCTTAGATCTCAGGGGTGGTGCTTTCTTT

d_gene: NA
j_gene: TRBJ1-1
v_gene: TRBV15
len: 13
abundance: many
CDR3aa: CATSTITNTEAFF
CDR3nt: TGTGCCACCAGCACCATTACGAACACTGAAGCTTTCTTT

d_gene: TRBD1
j_gene: TRBJ2-5
v_gene: TRBV19
len: 13
abundance: NA
CDR3aa: CASETQGDGTQYF
CDR3nt: TGTGCCAGTGAAACCCAGGGGGATGGGACCCAGTACTTC